Each of the 18 T cell receptor beta chains below was sequenced from the same sample in a study of yellow fever vaccine responses in identical twins (dated by TCRdb to 2016 to 2018). Preparation of the library involved RT-PCR. Sequencing took place on an Illumina HiSeq 2500. The raw public reads went through TCRdb reprocessing: fastp at Q25, MiXCR clone calling, in-frame beta chains kept. Rows are unified per CDR3 protein, each entry keeping the most common DNA and genes. This sample comprises approximately 13,000 distinct CDR3 sequences, about four fifths of them detected only once. 0.55% to 0.85% of the sample belongs to the ten largest clones. This specimen was T cells from blood (PBMCs), unsorted or a sorted subset (not recorded which), taken before or after yellow fever vaccination (not recorded which). The receptors come from a woman between 18 and 29 years old who received the yellow fever vaccine. Donor details come from another sample of the same person, matched by shared clones.

The V call is TRBV20-1, the J call TRBJ1-1; D is ambiguous. V lost 1 base, J lost 8 bases, and 11 bases lay in between. This CDR3 spans 12 amino acids. Germline V CDR1 and CDR2: DFQATT, SNEGSKA (reference sequence). CDR3 amino acids: CSARAGLPEAFF. As DNA, the CDR3 is TGCAGTGCTAGAGCAGGCCTGCCCGAAGCTTTCTTT.

The V and J genes are TRBV29-1 and TRBJ1-2; 7 positions match TRBD1. The CDR3 is 14 amino acids. Per germline, CDR1 SQVTM and CDR2 ANQGSEA. Trimming at V came to 1 base and at J to 8 bases, leaving 10 bases not matched to a gene. CDR3 in amino acids: CSVEGGTGAKGYTF. The CDR3 region has the DNA TGCAGCGTTGAAGGGGGAACAGGGGCAAAGGGCTACACCTTC.

In this sample, this clonotype turned up once. This chain links TRBV14 with TRBJ2-1, with 9 bases aligning to TRBD2. Losses at the gene ends were 2 bases for V and 8 bases for J; bases not matched to a gene: 7. This CDR3 has 15 residues. Germline V lookup: CDR1 SGHDN, CDR2 FVKESK. The CDR3 spells CASSQMASGADEQFF. CDR3 bases: TGTGCCAGCAGCCAAATGGCTAGCGGGGCCGATGAGCAGTTCTTC. The whole variable domain, filled in from reference TRBV14 and TRBJ2-1, reads EAGVTQFPSHSVIEKGQTVTLRCDPISGHDNLYWYRRVMGKEIKFLLHFVKESKQDESGMPNNRFLAERTGGTYSTLKVQPAELEDSGVYFCASSQMASGADEQFFGPGTRLTVL.

This clonotype has only one observation. This chain uses TRBV4-2 with TRBJ1-4; a weak D match, TRBD1 (6 bases). This CDR3 is built from 16 residues. Germline V gene data show CDR1 as LGHNA and CDR2 as YNFKEQ. The V end lost 1 base, the J end lost 7 bases, and 16 bases lay between the germline ends. The CDR3 region is CASSQGGKTGGEKLFF. In DNA, the CDR3 is TGTGCCAGCAGCCAAGGGGGCAAGACAGGTGGTGAAAAACTGTTTTTT.

The DNA of the CDR3 is TGTGCCAGCAGCTTTGGGGCTACCTACGAGCAGTACGTC. As protein: CASSFGATYEQYV. The chain uses TRBV5-4 and TRBJ2-7; D possibly corresponds to TRBD1 (5 bases). Germline V lookup: CDR1 SGHNT, CDR2 YYREEE (reference sequence). The V and J ends lost 2 bases and 2 bases respectively, with 8 bases between them. This CDR3 contains 13 residues.

This clonotype appeared a single time. The V call is TRBV14, the J call TRBJ1-2; D is unresolved. V lost 1 base to trimming and J lost 2 bases, with 2 bases between them. CDR1 is SGHDN, CDR2 FVKESK, per germline. CDR3 length: 12 residues. The CDR3, as DNA: TGTGCCAGCAGCCAAGCCAACTATGGCTACACCTTC. Translated, it gives CASSQANYGYTF.

The V and J genes are TRBV5-6 and TRBJ2-7, with D maybe TRBD2 (5 bases). The V gene lost 3 bases and the J gene lost 0 bases, with 13 bases spanning the gap. This CDR3 spans 15 amino acids. Per the germline V gene, CDR1 is SGHDT and CDR2 is YYEEEE. CDR3 protein: CASSSGNRGSYEQYV. CDR3 coding DNA: TGTGCCAGCAGCTCCGGGAACCGGGGCTCCTACGAGCAGTACGTC.

The chain carries TRBV11-1 and TRBJ1-1, with D unclear. The V end lost 8 bases, the J end lost 3 bases, and 10 bases lay between the germline ends. The germline V gene encodes CDR1 SGHAT and CDR2 FQDESV (reference sequence). The CDR3 loop spans 12 amino acids. CDR3 sequence (DNA): TGTGCCAGCTCCATGGGGTACACTGAAGCTTTCTTT. This gives the protein CASSMGYTEAFF.

The rearrangement links TRBV12-3 or TRBV12-4 to TRBJ1-5; unclear D gene. The CDR3 has 12 residues. With 6 bases removed from V and 0 bases from J, the gap between germline ends came to 3 bases. The DNA for the CDR3 is TGTGCCAGCAGAAATAGCAATCAGCCCCAGCATTTT. As protein: CASRNSNQPQHF.

The chain links TRBV10-3 to TRBJ1-2; D perhaps matches TRBD1 (6 bases). This CDR3 region has 15 residues. The V end was cut by 8 bases, the J end by 8 bases, with 24 bases between. The germline V gene encodes CDR1 ENHRY and CDR2 SYGVKD. CDR3 DNA sequence: TGTGCCATCGGCGGCATCCCTTGGGGGGGCGAAGGCTACACCTTC. Its translation: CAIGGIPWGGEGYTF.

This clonotype occurred a few times. This chain links TRBV5-1 with TRBJ2-7; D gene ambiguous. V lost 5 bases and J 2 bases, leaving 11 bases between the germline ends. This CDR3 is built from 13 residues. In germline, CDR1 is SGHRS, CDR2 YFSETQ. The chain's CDR3 is CASSLWAAYEQYF. CDR3 in DNA: TGCGCCAGCAGTTTGTGGGCAGCCTACGAGCAGTACTTC.

The chain uses TRBV5-5 and TRBJ1-5, with D uncertain. CDR1 is SGHKS and CDR2 is YYEKEE in the germline V gene (reference sequence). This CDR3 is built from 17 residues. Trimming cost V 1 base and J 1 base, with 15 bases left between them. CDR3 residues: CASSLMGGLRSNQPQHF. CDR3 coding DNA: TGTGCCAGCAGCTTGATGGGCGGGCTGAGGAGCAATCAGCCCCAGCATTTT.

The chain employs TRBV6-5 and TRBJ2-2; possible D gene TRBD2, 5 bases. Germline V lookup: CDR1 MNHEY, CDR2 SVGAGI. The V end was cut by 2 bases, the J end by 5 bases, with 12 bases between. This CDR3 spans 15 amino acids. The CDR3 reads CASSYPLGGTGELFF. DNA of the CDR3: TGTGCCAGCAGTTACCCACTTGGAGGAACCGGGGAGCTGTTTTTT.

The rearrangement joins TRBV5-3 to TRBJ2-2; D unresolved. TRBV5-3 is an open reading frame, and its role is uncertain. Trimming shortened V by 3 bases and J by 6 bases, and 12 bases separated the two germline ends. There are 14 residues in the CDR3. This CDR3 reads CARSSKCPPGELFF. The DNA of the CDR3 is TGTGCCAGAAGCTCGAAGTGTCCCCCCGGGGAGCTGTTTTTT.

The rearrangement uses TRBV18 and TRBJ2-3; 7 positions match TRBD1. The CDR3 length is 14 residues. Trimming removed 1 base from V and 4 bases from J; junction bases left unmatched: 2. Germline V gene lookup returns CDR1 KGHSH and CDR2 LQKENI. For the CDR3, the DNA is TGTGCCAGCTCACCACAACAGGGGCCAGATACGCAGTATTTT. Amino acid sequence: CASSPQQGPDTQYF.

This chain links TRBV6-2 or TRBV6-3 with TRBJ2-5; D may correspond to TRBD1 or TRBD2 (6 bases each). The CDR3 totals 16 residues. V was shortened by 2 bases and J by 1 base, with 14 bases between the two germline ends. The germline gives CDR1 MNHEY, CDR2 SVGEGT. Here the CDR3 DNA reads TGTGCCAGCAGTTACGTAAGGGGGGAGAGCCAAGAGACCCAGTACTTC. Translated, it gives CASSYVRGESQETQYF.

The genes are TRBV6-2 or TRBV6-3 and TRBJ2-2, with D uncertain. V lost 1 base and J 0 bases, leaving 15 bases between the germline ends. The germline CDR1 and CDR2 sequences are MNHEY and SVGEGT. This CDR3 comprises 18 residues. Here the CDR3 reads CASSYWPKDRPNTGELFF. CDR3 nucleotide sequence: TGTGCCAGCAGTTACTGGCCTAAGGACCGCCCGAACACCGGGGAGCTGTTTTTT.

This rearrangement joins TRBV20-1 to TRBJ1-2; D call uncertain. The CDR3 is made up of 13 amino acids. Germline V gene lookup returns CDR1 DFQATT and CDR2 SNEGSKA (reference sequence). Trimming removed 5 bases at V and 4 bases at J, with 14 bases between. The CDR3 bases are TGCAGTGCTGAATTCGGAGAGCCCTATGGCTACACCTTC. This gives the protein CSAEFGEPYGYTF.